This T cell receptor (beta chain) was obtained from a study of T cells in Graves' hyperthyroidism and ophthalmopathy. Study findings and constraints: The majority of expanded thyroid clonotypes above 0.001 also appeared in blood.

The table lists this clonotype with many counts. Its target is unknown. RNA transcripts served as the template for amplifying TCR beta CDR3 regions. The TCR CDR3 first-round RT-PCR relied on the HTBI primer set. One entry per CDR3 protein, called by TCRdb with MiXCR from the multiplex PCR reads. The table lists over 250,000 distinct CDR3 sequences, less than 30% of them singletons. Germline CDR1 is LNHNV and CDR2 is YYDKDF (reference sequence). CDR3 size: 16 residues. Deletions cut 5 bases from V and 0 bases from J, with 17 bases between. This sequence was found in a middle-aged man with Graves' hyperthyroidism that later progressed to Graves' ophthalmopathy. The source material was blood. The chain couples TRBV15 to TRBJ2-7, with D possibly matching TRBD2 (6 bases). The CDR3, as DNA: TGTGCCACCAGCCTTGGCGGGGCCGCTAGCTCCTACGAGCAGTACTTC. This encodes CATSLGGAASSYEQYF.